This T cell receptor (beta chain) was sequenced during a study of blood T cells in healthy people across ages. The authors ran a second PCR of 7 to 11 cycles using a sample-barcoded 5' primer and a J-beta primer mix. Every single cDNA molecule received a tag from a template-switch adaptor with 12 random nucleotides. TCRdb itself ran the 5' RACE reads through MiXCR, one entry per CDR3 protein. This sample yields about 1,600,000 distinct CDR3 sequences, of which about 43% are seen a single time; under 8% belongs to the top ten. This CDR3 region has 15 residues. Per germline, CDR1 SGHRS and CDR2 YFSETQ. The V gene lost 5 bases and the J gene lost 10 bases, with 23 bases spanning the gap. The extraction recovered at least 5 micrograms of total RNA per sample.

The rearrangement joins TRBV5-1 to TRBJ2-3, with D possibly TRBD2 on 6 matching bases. This TCR was sampled from a woman younger than 35 in good health. Sequenced: blood. The CDR3 DNA reads TGCGCCAGCAGATTCGGGGGACCGATGTCTGGATCGCAGTATTTT. Amino acid sequence: CASRFGGPMSGSQYF.